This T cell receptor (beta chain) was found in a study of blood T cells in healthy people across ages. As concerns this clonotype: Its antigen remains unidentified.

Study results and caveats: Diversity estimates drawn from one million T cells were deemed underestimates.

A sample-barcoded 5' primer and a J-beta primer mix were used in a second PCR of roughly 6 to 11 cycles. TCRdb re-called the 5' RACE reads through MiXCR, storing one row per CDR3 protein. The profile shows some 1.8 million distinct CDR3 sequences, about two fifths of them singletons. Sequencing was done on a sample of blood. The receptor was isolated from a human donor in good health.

The CDR3 loop reads CASSSEVGGIYEQYF. As DNA, the CDR3 is TGTGCCAGCAGCTCGGAGGTGGGGGGGATTTACGAGCAGTACTTC. This rearrangement joins TRBV7-2 to TRBJ2-7; 7 bases map to TRBD2. With V trimmed by 4 bases and J by 4 bases, 10 bases remained unmatched. The CDR3 is 15 residues long. Germline CDR1 reads SGHTA; CDR2 reads FQGNSA.